Here is one T cell receptor beta chain with its context. A quantity of roughly 0.5 to 1 ug RNA underwent reverse transcription using random hexamers. Amplification of TCR beta CDR3 by immunoSEQ multiplex PCR spanned 54 Vbeta and 13 Jbeta. TCRdb reprocessed the immunoSEQ multiplex PCR reads with MiXCR, giving one entry per CDR3 protein. The table records about 200,000 distinct CDR3 sequences, 92% of them present only once. The sample is drawn from a study of CD8 T cells in Susac syndrome. From blood CD8+ and CD4+ T cells, the TCR beta chain was sequenced. This CDR3 spans 11 amino acids. CDR1 is DFQATT, CDR2 SNEGSKA, per germline (reference sequence). Trimming took 2 bases from V and 9 from J; bases not matched to a gene: 0.

Sample: CD8+ T cells from PBMCs. The chain is built from TRBV20-1 and TRBJ2-1; the match to TRBD2 covers 8 bases. The clonotype comes from a human donor with multiple sclerosis. The CDR3 sequence is CSARLAGEQFF. In nucleotides, the CDR3 is TGCAGTGCTAGACTAGCGGGTGAGCAGTTCTTC.